Listed below are T cell receptor beta chains from one sample, sequenced in a study of blood T cell repertoires in COVID-19. Method: immunoSEQ multiplex PCR; TCRdb's copy keeps in-frame clones and lacks some. The sample shows over 250,000 clones, approximately 84% of them seen only once. Sequencing was performed on peripheral blood. These TCRs come from a human donor with COVID-19, enrolled during active disease. The donor label of this sample is uncertain. Each CDR3 is given with its conserved first and last residue. A D gene is named only where the DNA matches it firmly. Part of the rows lack a size; the others show once, few, many or a class for expanded clones.

TRBJ2-7,NA,NA,TRBV7-9,CASSWSGEEQYF,TGTGCCAGCAGCTGGTCAGGGGAAGAGCAGTACTTC
TRBJ2-7,TRBD1,NA,TRBV23-1,CASSHWVGGGYEQYF,TGCGCCAGCAGTCACTGGGTAGGGGGCGGGTACGAGCAGTACTTC
TRBJ2-5,NA,few,TRBV28,CASSLPSRGTQYF,TGTGCCAGCAGTTTGCCCAGCAGGGGGACCCAGTACTTC
TRBJ2-1,TRBD2,NA,TRBV6-1,CASSETLAGAYNEQFF,TGTGCCAGCAGTGAAACCTTAGCGGGAGCCTACAATGAGCAGTTCTTC
TRBJ2-3,TRBD1,NA,TRBV29-1,CSVQGAGTDTQYF,TGCAGCGTTCAGGGGGCCGGAACAGATACGCAGTATTTT
TRBJ2-1,TRBD2,NA,TRBV10-2,CASSEPGLAGTRDNEQFF,TGCGCCAGCAGTGAACCGGGACTAGCGGGAACGAGGGACAATGAGCAGTTCTTC
TRBJ1-4,TRBD1,NA,TRBV19,CASSQGQAGTNEKLFF,TGTGCCAGTAGTCAGGGACAGGCTGGAACTAATGAAAAACTGTTTTTT
TRBJ1-1,NA,NA,TRBV19,CASSRPQGTEAFF,TGTGCCAGTAGTCGGCCCCAGGGGACTGAAGCTTTCTTT
TRBJ1-2,TRBD1,NA,TRBV3-1/TRBV3-2,CASSRPQGAGYGYTF,TGTGCCAGCAGCCGGCCACAGGGGGCGGGCTATGGCTACACCTTC
TRBJ2-6,NA,NA,TRBV2,CASRSSGANVLTF,TGTGCCAGCAGGAGTTCTGGGGCCAACGTCCTGACTTTC
TRBJ2-7,TRBD1,NA,TRBV6-5,CASSYSGQGLHEQYF,TGTGCCAGCAGTTACTCCGGACAGGGCCTCCACGAGCAGTACTTC
TRBJ1-6,NA,NA,TRBV25-1,CASSAQGGSSYNSPLHF,TGTGCCAGCAGTGCTCAGGGAGGTAGTTCCTATAATTCACCCCTCCACTTT
TRBJ2-6,TRBD1,NA,TRBV27,CASSLEGTGISSGANVLTF,TGTGCCAGCAGCCTAGAGGGGACAGGGATCAGCTCTGGGGCCAACGTCCTGACTTTC
TRBJ2-1,TRBD2,NA,TRBV13,CASSPRTSGKYNEQFF,TGTGCCAGCAGCCCTCGGACTAGCGGGAAGTACAATGAGCAGTTCTTC
TRBJ1-2,NA,few,TRBV5-1,CASSLGQNYGYTF,TGCGCCAGCAGCTTGGGGCAGAACTATGGCTACACCTTC
TRBJ1-1,TRBD1,NA,TRBV5-6,CASSLNRGRSTEAFF,TGTGCCAGCAGCCTCAACAGGGGAAGGTCCACTGAAGCTTTCTTT
TRBJ1-2,NA,NA,TRBV7-9,CASSLAGTGQSAGYTF,TGTGCCAGCAGCTTAGCCGGTACAGGGCAGTCGGCTGGCTACACCTTC
TRBJ1-4,NA,NA,TRBV11-2,CASTPGATNEKLFF,TGTGCCAGCACCCCCGGTGCAACTAATGAAAAACTGTTTTTT
TRBJ2-2,TRBD1,NA,TRBV27,CASSLWDRVGTNTGELFF,TGTGCCAGCAGTTTGTGGGACAGGGTAGGGACGAACACCGGGGAGCTGTTTTTT
TRBJ2-2,TRBD2,NA,TRBV4-1,CASSQGTSGVNTGELFF,TGCGCCAGCAGCCAGGGGACTAGCGGGGTCAACACCGGGGAGCTGTTTTTT
TRBJ1-6,NA,NA,TRBV2,CASGLHREGVSPLHF,TGTGCCAGCGGGCTGCACAGGGAAGGTGTGTCACCCCTCCACTTT
TRBJ1-2,TRBD1,NA,TRBV5-5,CASSVPGQGWGYTF,TGTGCCAGCAGCGTCCCGGGACAGGGATGGGGCTACACCTTC
TRBJ2-2,TRBD1,NA,TRBV11-2,CASSPQGVGELFF,TGTGCCAGCAGCCCCCAGGGGGTTGGGGAGCTGTTTTTT
TRBJ1-1,NA,once,TRBV19,CASSINRMYTMNTEAFF,TGTGCCAGTAGTATTAACAGGATGTACACCATGAACACTGAAGCTTTCTTT
TRBJ2-1,TRBD2,NA,TRBV20-1,CSASHPSGRAGEQFF,TGCAGTGCTAGTCACCCTAGCGGGAGGGCGGGGGAGCAGTTCTTC
TRBJ2-1,TRBD2,NA,TRBV5-1,CASEPGTSGNHEQFF,TGCGCCAGCGAGCCCGGGACTAGCGGGAACCATGAGCAGTTCTTC
TRBJ2-5,NA,NA,TRBV3-1/TRBV3-2,CASSQDLETQYF,TGTGCCAGCAGCCAAGATCTGGAGACCCAGTACTTC
TRBJ2-6,TRBD1,NA,TRBV9,CASSATGAGGANVLTF,TGTGCCAGCAGCGCGACAGGGGCTGGCGGGGCCAACGTCCTGACTTTC
TRBJ2-1,TRBD1,once,TRBV6-6,CASSQQGAKENEQFF,TGTGCCAGCAGTCAACAGGGGGCAAAGGAAAATGAGCAGTTCTTC
TRBJ2-2,TRBD1,NA,TRBV30,CAWDTDPGQGIGELFF,TGTGCCTGGGATACGGATCCGGGACAGGGAATCGGGGAGCTGTTTTTT
TRBJ2-5,NA,NA,TRBV28,CASSFPDSYQETQYF,TGTGCCAGCAGTTTTCCGGACAGCTACCAAGAGACCCAGTACTTC
TRBJ2-7,TRBD1,NA,TRBV6-5,CASRGTGSGEQYF,TGTGCCAGCAGAGGGACAGGGTCGGGAGAGCAGTACTTC
TRBJ2-2,NA,NA,TRBV19,CASRITGTGELFF,TGTGCCAGTAGGATAACAGGGACCGGGGAGCTGTTTTTT
TRBJ1-1,NA,NA,TRBV15,CATSRARSTEAFF,TGTGCCACCAGCAGAGCGCGTAGCACTGAAGCTTTCTTT
TRBJ1-3,TRBD1,NA,TRBV11-2,CASSSTGIGNTIYF,TGTGCCAGCAGCTCGACAGGGATCGGAAACACCATATATTTT
TRBJ1-5,TRBD1,NA,TRBV28,CASRRQGGLYQPQHF,TGTGCCAGCAGAAGACAGGGGGGATTATATCAGCCCCAGCATTTT